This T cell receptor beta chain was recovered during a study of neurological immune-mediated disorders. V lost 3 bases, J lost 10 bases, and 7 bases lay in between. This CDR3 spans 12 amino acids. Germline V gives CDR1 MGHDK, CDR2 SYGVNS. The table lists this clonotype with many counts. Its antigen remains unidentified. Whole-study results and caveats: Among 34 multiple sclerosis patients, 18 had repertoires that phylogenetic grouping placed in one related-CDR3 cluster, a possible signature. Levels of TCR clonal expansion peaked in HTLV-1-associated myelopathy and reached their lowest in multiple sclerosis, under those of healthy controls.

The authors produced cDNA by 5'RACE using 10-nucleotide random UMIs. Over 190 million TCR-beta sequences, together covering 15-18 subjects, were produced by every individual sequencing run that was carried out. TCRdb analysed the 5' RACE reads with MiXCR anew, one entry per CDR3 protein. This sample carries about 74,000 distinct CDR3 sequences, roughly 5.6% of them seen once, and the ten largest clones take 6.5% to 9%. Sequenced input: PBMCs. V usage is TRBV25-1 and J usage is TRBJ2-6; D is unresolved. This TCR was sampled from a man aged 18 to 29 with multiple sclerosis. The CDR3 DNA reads TGTGCCAGCAGTGATCGTCCTAACGTCCTGACTTTC. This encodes CASSDRPNVLTF. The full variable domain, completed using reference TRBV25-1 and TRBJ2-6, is EADIYQTPRYLVIGTGKKITLECSQTMGHDKMYWYQQDPGMELHLIHYSYGVNSTEKGDLSSESTVSRIRTEHFPLTLESARPSHTSQYLCASSDRPNVLTFGAGSRLTVL.